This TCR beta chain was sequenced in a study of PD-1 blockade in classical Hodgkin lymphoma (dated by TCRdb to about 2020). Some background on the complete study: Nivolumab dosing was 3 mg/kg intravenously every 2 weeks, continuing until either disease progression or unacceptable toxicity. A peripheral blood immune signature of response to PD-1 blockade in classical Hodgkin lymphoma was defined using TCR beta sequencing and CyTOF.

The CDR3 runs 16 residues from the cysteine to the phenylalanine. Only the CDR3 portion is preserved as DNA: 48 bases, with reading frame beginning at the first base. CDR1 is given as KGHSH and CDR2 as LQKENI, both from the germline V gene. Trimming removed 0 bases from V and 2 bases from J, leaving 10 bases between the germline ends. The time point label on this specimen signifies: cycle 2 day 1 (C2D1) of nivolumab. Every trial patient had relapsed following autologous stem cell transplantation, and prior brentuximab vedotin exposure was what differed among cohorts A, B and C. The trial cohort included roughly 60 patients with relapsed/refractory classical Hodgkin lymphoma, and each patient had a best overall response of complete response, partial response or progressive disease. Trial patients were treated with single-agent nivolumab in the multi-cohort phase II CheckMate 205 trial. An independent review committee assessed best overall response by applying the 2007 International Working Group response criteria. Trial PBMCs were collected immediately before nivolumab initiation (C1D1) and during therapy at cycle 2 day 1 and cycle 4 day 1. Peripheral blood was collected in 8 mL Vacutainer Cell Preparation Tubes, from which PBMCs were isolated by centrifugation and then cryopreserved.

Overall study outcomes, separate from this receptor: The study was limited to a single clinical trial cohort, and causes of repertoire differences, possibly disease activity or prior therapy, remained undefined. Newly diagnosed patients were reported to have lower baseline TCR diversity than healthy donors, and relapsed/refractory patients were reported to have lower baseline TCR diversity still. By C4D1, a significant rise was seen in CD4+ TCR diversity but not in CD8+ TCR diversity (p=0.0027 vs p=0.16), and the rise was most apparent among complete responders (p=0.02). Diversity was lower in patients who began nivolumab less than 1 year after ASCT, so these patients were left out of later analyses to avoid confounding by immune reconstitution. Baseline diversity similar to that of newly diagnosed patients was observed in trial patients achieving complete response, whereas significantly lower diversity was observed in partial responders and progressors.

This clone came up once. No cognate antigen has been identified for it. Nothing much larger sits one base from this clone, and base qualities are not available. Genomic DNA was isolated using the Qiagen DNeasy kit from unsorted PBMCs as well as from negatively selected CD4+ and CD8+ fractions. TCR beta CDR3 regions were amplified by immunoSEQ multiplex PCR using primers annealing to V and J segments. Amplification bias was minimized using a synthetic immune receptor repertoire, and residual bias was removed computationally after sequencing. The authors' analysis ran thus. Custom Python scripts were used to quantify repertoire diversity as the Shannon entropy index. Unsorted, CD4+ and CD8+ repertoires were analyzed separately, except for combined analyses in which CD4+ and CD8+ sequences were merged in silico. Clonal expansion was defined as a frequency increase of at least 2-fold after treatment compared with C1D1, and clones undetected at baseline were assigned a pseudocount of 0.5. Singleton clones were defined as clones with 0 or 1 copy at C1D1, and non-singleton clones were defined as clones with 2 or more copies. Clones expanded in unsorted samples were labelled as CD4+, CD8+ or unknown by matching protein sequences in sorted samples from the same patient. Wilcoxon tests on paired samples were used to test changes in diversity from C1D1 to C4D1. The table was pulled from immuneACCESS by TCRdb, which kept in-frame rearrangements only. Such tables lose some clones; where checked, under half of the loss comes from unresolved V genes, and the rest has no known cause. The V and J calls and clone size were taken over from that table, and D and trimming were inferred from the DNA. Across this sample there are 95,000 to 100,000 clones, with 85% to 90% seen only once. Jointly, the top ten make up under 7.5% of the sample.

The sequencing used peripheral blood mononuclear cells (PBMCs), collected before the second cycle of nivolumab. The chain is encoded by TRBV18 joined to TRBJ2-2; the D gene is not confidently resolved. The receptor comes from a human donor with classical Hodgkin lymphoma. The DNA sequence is TGTGCCAGCTCACCACCGGACGGACGAAACACCGGGGAGCTGTTTTTT. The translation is CASSPPDGRNTGELFF. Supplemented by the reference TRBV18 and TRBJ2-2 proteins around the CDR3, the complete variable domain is NAGVMQNPRHLVRRRGQEARLRCSPMKGHSHVYWYRQLPEEGLKFMVYLQKENIIDESGMPKERFSAEFPKEGPSILRIQQVVRGDSAAYFCASSPPDGRNTGELFFGEGSRLTVL.